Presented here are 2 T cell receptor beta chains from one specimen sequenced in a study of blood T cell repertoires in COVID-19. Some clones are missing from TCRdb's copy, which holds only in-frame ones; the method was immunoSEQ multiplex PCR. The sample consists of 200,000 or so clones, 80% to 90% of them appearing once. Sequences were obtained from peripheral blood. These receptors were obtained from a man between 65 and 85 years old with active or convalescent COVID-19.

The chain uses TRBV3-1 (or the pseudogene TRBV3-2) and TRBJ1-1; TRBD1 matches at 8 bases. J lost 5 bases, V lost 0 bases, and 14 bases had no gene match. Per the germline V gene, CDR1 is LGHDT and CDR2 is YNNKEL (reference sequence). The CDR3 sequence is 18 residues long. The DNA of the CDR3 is TGTGCCAGCAGCCAAGATCGGGGTATAACAGGACAGGGAACTGAAGCTTTCTTT. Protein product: CASSQDRGITGQGTEAFF.

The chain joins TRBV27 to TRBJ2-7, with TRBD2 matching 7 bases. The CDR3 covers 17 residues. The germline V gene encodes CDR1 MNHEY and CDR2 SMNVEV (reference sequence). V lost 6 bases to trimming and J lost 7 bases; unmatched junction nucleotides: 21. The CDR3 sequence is CASSPYGVAGLLREQYF. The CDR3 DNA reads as TGTGCCAGCAGCCCCTACGGGGTAGCGGGTCTCCTACGAGAGCAGTACTTC.